This T cell receptor (beta chain) was found in a study of cytomegalovirus exposure and HLA in healthy donors. PCR involved 60 Vbeta and 13 Jbeta primers. Profiled with immunoSEQ multiplex PCR; TCRdb holds only in-frame clones, not every one. The table includes 100,000 to 150,000 clones, approximately 84% detected once. CDR3 length equals 16 residues. Germline loops: CDR1 LNHDA, CDR2 SQIVND (reference sequence). The junction had 21 bases not matched to a gene; V was cut back by 7 bases and J by 10 bases. The sequenced material came from PBMCs. The chain uses TRBV19 and TRBJ1-2; 7 bases are a match to TRBD1. The receptor comes from a man between 18 and 35 years old in good health and CMV-seropositive. In nucleotides, the CDR3 is TGTGCCAGTACCCAATTCTACGGGACAGAGAACCTAGCCTACACCTTC. Amino acids: CASTQFYGTENLAYTF.